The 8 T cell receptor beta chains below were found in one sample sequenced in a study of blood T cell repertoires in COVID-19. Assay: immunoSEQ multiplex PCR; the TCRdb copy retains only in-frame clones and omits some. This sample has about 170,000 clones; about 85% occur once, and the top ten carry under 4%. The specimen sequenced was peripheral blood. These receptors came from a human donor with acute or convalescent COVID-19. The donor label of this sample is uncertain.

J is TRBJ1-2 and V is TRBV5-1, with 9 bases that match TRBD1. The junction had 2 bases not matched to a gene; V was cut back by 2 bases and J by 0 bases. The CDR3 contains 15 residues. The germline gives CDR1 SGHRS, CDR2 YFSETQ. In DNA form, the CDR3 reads TGCGCCAGCAGCTTAGACAGGGGGGCTAACTATGGCTACACCTTC. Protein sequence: CASSLDRGANYGYTF.

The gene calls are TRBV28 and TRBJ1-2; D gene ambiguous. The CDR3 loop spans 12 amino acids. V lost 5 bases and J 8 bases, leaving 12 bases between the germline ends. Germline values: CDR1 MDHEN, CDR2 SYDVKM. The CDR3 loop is CASSLSMVGYTF. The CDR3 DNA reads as TGTGCCAGCAGTCTCTCTATGGTGGGCTACACCTTC.

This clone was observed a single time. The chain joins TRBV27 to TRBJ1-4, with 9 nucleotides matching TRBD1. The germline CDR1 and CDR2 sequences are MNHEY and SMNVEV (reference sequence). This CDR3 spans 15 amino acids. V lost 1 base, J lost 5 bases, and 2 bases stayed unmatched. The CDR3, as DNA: TGTGCCAGCAGTTTATTGGGGACAGGGAATGAAAAACTGTTTTTT. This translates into CASSLLGTGNEKLFF. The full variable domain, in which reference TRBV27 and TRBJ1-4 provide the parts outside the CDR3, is EAQVTQNPRYLITVTGKKLTVTCSQNMNHEYMSWYRQDPGLGLRQIYYSMNVEVTDKGDVPEGYKVSRKEKRNFPLILESPSPNQTSLYFCASSLLGTGNEKLFFGSGTQLSVL.

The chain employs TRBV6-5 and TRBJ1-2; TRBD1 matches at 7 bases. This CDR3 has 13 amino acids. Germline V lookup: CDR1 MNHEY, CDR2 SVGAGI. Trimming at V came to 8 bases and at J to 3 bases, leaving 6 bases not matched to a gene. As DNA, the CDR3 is TGTGCCAGCCGAGCCGGGACAGACTATGGCTACACCTTC. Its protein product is CASRAGTDYGYTF.

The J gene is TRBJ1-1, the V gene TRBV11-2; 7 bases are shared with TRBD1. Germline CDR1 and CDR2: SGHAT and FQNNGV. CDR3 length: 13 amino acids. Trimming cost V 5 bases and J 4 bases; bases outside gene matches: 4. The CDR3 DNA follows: TGTGCCAGCAGCCGGAGGACAGGCACTGAAGCTTTCTTT. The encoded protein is CASSRRTGTEAFF.

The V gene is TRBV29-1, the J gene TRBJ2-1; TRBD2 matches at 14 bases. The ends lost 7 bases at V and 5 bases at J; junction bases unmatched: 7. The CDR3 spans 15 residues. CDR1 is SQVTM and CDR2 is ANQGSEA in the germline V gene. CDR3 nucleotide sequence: TGCAGCGCCGGGACTAGCGGGGGAGCGAACAATGAGCAGTTCTTC. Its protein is CSAGTSGGANNEQFF.

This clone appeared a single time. CDR3 sequence reads: CASRKDRANTEAFF. The CDR3 DNA follows: TGTGCCAGTCGGAAGGACAGGGCGAACACTGAAGCTTTCTTT. The rearrangement links TRBV7-3 to TRBJ1-1; 8 bases line up with TRBD1. The V and J ends lost 9 bases and 1 base, in that order; junction bases with no gene match: 7. Germline values: CDR1 SGHTA, CDR2 FQGTGA. The CDR3 loop spans 14 amino acids. The full variable domain, rest sourced from reference TRBV7-3 and TRBJ1-1, is GAGVSQTPSNKVTEKGKYVELRCDPISGHTALYWYRQSLGQGPEFLIYFQGTGAADDSGLPNDRFFAVRPEGSVSTLKIQRTERGDSAVYLCASRKDRANTEAFFGQGTRLTVV.

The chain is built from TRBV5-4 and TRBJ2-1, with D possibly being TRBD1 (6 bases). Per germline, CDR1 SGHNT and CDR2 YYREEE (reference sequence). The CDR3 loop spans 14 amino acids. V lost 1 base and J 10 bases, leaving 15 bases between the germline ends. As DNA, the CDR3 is TGTGCCAGCAGCTTGATGTACAGGGTAGGGGAGCAGTTCTTC. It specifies CASSLMYRVGEQFF.